This entry describes one TCR beta chain. Its matching antigen is unknown. CD8+ and CD4+ T cells circulating in blood were sequenced for TCR beta. TEMRA cells were FACS-enriched, while CD8+ and CD4+ T cells were negatively isolated. This CDR3 contains 14 residues. Germline V gene lookup returns CDR1 SNHLY and CDR2 FYNNEI. The V end was cut by 7 bases, the J end by 1 base, with 11 bases between. The data derive from a study of CD8 T cells in Susac syndrome. The authors reverse transcribed roughly 0.5 to 1 ug RNA with random hexamers. Coverage of TCR beta CDR3 amplification by immunoSEQ multiplex PCR extended to 54 Vbeta and 13 Jbeta. MiXCR, run by TCRdb on the immunoSEQ multiplex PCR reads, gives a single entry per CDR3 protein. The sample yields about 210,000 distinct CDR3 sequences, about 95% seen once. Study-wide results and caveats: Individuals included in the TCR sequencing and HLA analysis were acknowledged by the study to be relatively few in number.

The sample comprised CD4+ T cells from PBMCs. This rearrangement joins TRBV2 to TRBJ2-1, with D maybe TRBD1 (6 bases). This TCR was sampled from a human donor with multiple sclerosis. The CDR3: CASTIQGSYNEQFF. The CDR3 DNA reads as TGTGCCAGCACGATCCAGGGGTCCTACAATGAGCAGTTCTTC.